Included here is one T cell receptor (beta chain) sequence, with context. Its antigen is unknown. This record comes from a study of CD8 T cells in ankylosing spondylitis. Study-level points and caveats: Past research had described some motif variants in reactive arthritis synovial fluid and blood. Disease-linked clones proved CD8+ and comparatively uncommon in peripheral blood. In ankylosing spondylitis patients, matched synovial fluid reportedly showed significant enrichment of disease-linked clones.

The V gene's germline CDR1 is DFQATT and CDR2 SNEGSKA (reference sequence). V was clipped by 0 bases and J by 5 bases, with 13 bases between them. The CDR3 contains 14 residues. Each TCR beta library was made by quantitative 5'-RACE that incorporated molecular barcodes. One entry per CDR3 protein, called by TCRdb with MiXCR from the 5' RACE reads. The table has under 250,000 distinct CDR3 sequences, 32% seen once. The rearrangement joins TRBV20-1 to TRBJ2-5; tentative D call: TRBD2 (6 bases). Sequenced material: blood, either unsorted or a sorted T cell fraction (not recorded which). This sequence originates from a male donor with ankylosing spondylitis or in good health (not recorded which). CDR3 amino acids: CSARDVGGSETQYF. The CDR3 nucleotides are TGCAGTGCTAGAGATGTCGGGGGTTCGGAGACCCAGTACTTC.